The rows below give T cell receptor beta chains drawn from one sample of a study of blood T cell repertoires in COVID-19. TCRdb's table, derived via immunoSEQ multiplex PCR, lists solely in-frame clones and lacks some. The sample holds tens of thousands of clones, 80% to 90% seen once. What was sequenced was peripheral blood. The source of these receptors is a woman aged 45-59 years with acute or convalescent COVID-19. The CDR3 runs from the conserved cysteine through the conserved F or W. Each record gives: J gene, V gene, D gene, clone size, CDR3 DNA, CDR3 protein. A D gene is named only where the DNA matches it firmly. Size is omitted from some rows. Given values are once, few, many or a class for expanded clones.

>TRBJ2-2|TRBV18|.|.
TGTGCCAGCTCACGCGGGACAGTGAACACCGGGGAGCTGTTTTTT
CASSRGTVNTGELFF
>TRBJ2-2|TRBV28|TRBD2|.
TGTGCCAGCACCTCCGGGGGGGTGCGCACCGGGGAGCTGTTTTTT
CASTSGGVRTGELFF
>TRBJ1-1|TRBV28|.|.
TGTGCCAGCTCCCTCGGTCCTCCAGCTTTCTTT
CASSLGPPAFF
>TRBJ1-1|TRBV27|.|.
TGTGCCAGCAGTTTACGGGGTTTGAACACTGAAGCTTTCTTT
CASSLRGLNTEAFF
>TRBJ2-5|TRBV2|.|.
TGTGCCAGCAGTGACGGCAGGGGTGAGACCCAGTACTTC
CASSDGRGETQYF
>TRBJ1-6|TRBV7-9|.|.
TGTGCCAGCAGCTTAAACGCCCCCCGGGGTAATTCACCCCTCCACTTT
CASSLNAPRGNSPLHF
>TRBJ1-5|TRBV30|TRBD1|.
TGTGCCTGGAGCCTGACAGGGGCTGGTCAGCCCCAGCATTTT
CAWSLTGAGQPQHF
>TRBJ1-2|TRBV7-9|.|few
TGTGCCAGCAGCCAACAGGGCTTGGGCTATGGCTACACCTTC
CASSQQGLGYGYTF
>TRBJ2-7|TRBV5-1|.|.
TGCGCCAGCAGCTTTGAGGCAAGAGGGTCCTACGAGCAGTACTTC
CASSFEARGSYEQYF
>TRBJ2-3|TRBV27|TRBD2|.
TGTGCCGACCACCGGGGGGAGGGCACAGATACGCAGTATTTT
CADHRGEGTDTQYF
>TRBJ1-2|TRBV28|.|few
TGTGCCAGCAGTCGAACAGGGATCTATGGCTACACCTTC
CASSRTGIYGYTF
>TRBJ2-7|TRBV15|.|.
TGTGCCACCAGTAGTTCCCCCCTCTTCAGGGCCTCCTACGAGCAGTACTTC
CATSSSPLFRASYEQYF
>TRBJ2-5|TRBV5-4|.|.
TGTGCCAGCAGCCCGGCGTTGTTGCAGGGTGTTGGAGAGACCCAGTACTTC
CASSPALLQGVGETQYF
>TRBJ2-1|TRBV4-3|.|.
TGCGCCAGCAGCCGCTCAGTAGGGGACAATGAGCAGTTCTTC
CASSRSVGDNEQFF
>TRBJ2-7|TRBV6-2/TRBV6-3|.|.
TGTGCCAGCAGTTACTCTGGGGCTACCCGCGAGCAGTACTTC
CASSYSGATREQYF
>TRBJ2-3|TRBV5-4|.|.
TGTGCCAGCAGCCTCCCCCCTAGCGAGAATACGCAGTATTTT
CASSLPPSENTQYF
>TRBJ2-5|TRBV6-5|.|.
TGTGCCAGCGGCCTTTGGGAGGACGGAGGAGAGACCCAGTACTTC
CASGLWEDGGETQYF
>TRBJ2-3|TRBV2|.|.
TGTGCCAGCAGTGAAGCCGGGGTTAGCACAGATACGCAGTATTTT
CASSEAGVSTDTQYF
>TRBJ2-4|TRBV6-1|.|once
TGTGCCAGCAGTGAAATCCAGGGAATGTCCAAAAACATTCAGTACTTC
CASSEIQGMSKNIQYF
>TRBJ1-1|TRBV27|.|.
TGTGCCAGCAGTTTAGGCCCCGGGGTGGACACTGAAGCTTTCTTT
CASSLGPGVDTEAFF
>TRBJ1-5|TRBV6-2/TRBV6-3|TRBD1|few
TGTGCCAGCAGCCCCACAGGGGGCGCGGGTCAGCCCCAGCATTTT
CASSPTGGAGQPQHF
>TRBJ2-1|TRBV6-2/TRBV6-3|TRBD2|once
TGTGCCAGCAGCCCTTTGACTAGCGGGGGGGCCTACAATGAGCAGTTCTTC
CASSPLTSGGAYNEQFF
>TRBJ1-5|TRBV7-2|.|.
TGTGCCAGCAGCTTAGGACAGGATCAGCCCCAGCATTTT
CASSLGQDQPQHF
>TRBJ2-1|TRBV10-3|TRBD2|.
TGTGCCATCAAGGGACTAGCCGACAATGAGCAGTTCTTC
CAIKGLADNEQFF
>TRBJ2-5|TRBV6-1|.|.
TGTGCCAGCAGTGAATTTGGGAGCGAAGAGACCCAGTACTTC
CASSEFGSEETQYF
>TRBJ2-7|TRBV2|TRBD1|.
TGTGCCAGCAGTGAGGCACAGGGGGGCGAGCAGTACTTC
CASSEAQGGEQYF